The 11 T cell receptor beta chains below all came from one sample that was sequenced in a study of early stage breast cancer tumors. This table comes from immunoSEQ multiplex PCR, and its TCRdb copy is limited to in-frame clones, with some not included. The repertoire includes around 7,900 clones, approximately 60% of them detected once, and around 7% sits in the top ten. What was sequenced was breast tumor tissue. The receptors derive from a person in their 70s with breast cancer.

The rearrangement links TRBV7-9 to TRBJ2-7; tentative D call: TRBD2 (6 bases). This CDR3 is 14 amino acids long. V lost 7 bases and J lost 3, with 16 bases in between. Germline V CDR1 and CDR2: SEHNR, FQNEAQ (reference sequence). The CDR3 DNA sequence: TGTGCCAGCACCCAAGGTGGACTAAGCTACGAGCAGTACTTC. It codes for CASTQGGLSYEQYF.

This clone was recorded only once. The V and J genes are TRBV11-1 and TRBJ2-2; a possible D gene is TRBD2 (6 bases). V lost 4 bases and J lost 7, with 10 bases in between. This CDR3 contains 13 residues. Germline-derived CDR1 and CDR2 are SGHAT and FQDESV (reference sequence). CDR3 nucleotides: TGTGCCAGCAGCTCTTCGCGGGGCGGGGAGCTGTTTTTT. Residues: CASSSSRGGELFF.

The chain combines TRBV5-6 with TRBJ2-5, with D hard to call. The J call is doubtful: the DNA matches TRBJ2-7 better. This CDR3 comprises 11 residues. The germline V gene encodes CDR1 SGHDT and CDR2 YYEEEE. The CDR3 loop reads CASSLTYEQYF. CDR3 coding DNA: TGTGCCAGCAGCCTCACCTACGAGCAGTACTTC.

V gene TRBV4-3 combines with J gene TRBJ2-7; the D gene is possibly TRBD1 (6 bases). The CDR3 sequence is 15 residues long. The germline CDR1 and CDR2 sequences are LGHNA and YSLEER. V lost 0 bases, J lost 3 bases, and 12 bases lay in between. CDR3 in amino acids: CASSQEDSTFYEQYF. CDR3 nucleotide sequence: TGCGCCAGCAGCCAAGAGGACAGTACCTTCTACGAGCAGTACTTC.

The rearrangement links TRBV7-2 to TRBJ1-5, with D possibly being TRBD1 (5 bases). The V end was cut by 2 bases, the J end by 7 bases, with 9 bases between. The germline V gene has CDR1 SGHTA and CDR2 FQGNSA. CDR3 length: 13 residues. CDR3 loop: CASSLSGEQPQHF. The CDR3 DNA is TGTGCCAGCAGCTTATCGGGGGAACAGCCCCAGCATTTT.

This clone was recorded once. The J gene is TRBJ2-5, the V gene TRBV5-1; 7 bases map to TRBD1. CDR1 is SGHRS and CDR2 is YFSETQ in the germline V gene. Trimming took 4 bases from V and 3 from J; bases not matched to a gene: 6. CDR3 length: 14 amino acids. The CDR3 sequence is CASSLGQIEETQYF. The CDR3 region has the DNA TGCGCCAGCAGCCTGGGACAGATCGAAGAGACCCAGTACTTC.

This sequence joins TRBV5-3 and TRBJ1-1, with TRBD1 identical over 8 bases. TRBV5-3 is sorted into the ORF group, with uncertain function. The CDR3 runs to 13 residues. The ends lost 6 bases at V and 5 bases at J; junction bases unmatched: 6. CDR3 sequence: CARTGQGYTEAFF. The CDR3 DNA sequence: TGTGCCAGAACCGGACAGGGATATACTGAAGCTTTCTTT.

The chain is built from TRBV4-2 and TRBJ1-1; D is unclear. CDR1 and CDR2 (germline): LGHNA, YNFKEQ. The CDR3 runs to 16 residues. V lost 0 bases, J lost 6 bases, and 17 bases lay in between. CDR3 bases: TGTGCCAGCAGCCAAGATCTTTCGGGAGTTTACGCTGAAGCTTTCTTT. It encodes CASSQDLSGVYAEAFF.

The chain carries TRBV30 and TRBJ1-2; D remains ambiguous. Germline V gene data show CDR1 as GTSNPN and CDR2 as SVGIG (reference sequence). This CDR3 has 14 amino acids. Trimming pared 2 bases from V and 5 bases from J, leaving 15 bases between. CDR3 bases: TGTGCCTGGAGTCGGGTCCCAGATCGATATGGCTACACCTTC. It encodes CAWSRVPDRYGYTF.

By its share, this clone is medium-sized. J is TRBJ2-5 and V is TRBV9; TRBD2 aligns across 7 bases. The J segment lost 1 base and the V segment lost 2 bases, leaving 2 bases of the junction unmatched. Germline V CDR1 and CDR2: SGDLS, YYNGEE. The CDR3 has 14 residues. CDR3 sequence: CASSVSGAQETQYF. The CDR3 nucleotides read TGTGCCAGCAGCGTCAGCGGGGCCCAAGAGACCCAGTACTTC.

The V gene is TRBV5-6, the J gene TRBJ2-5; possibly TRBD1 for D (6 bases). Germline assignment: CDR1 SGHDT and CDR2 YYEEEE. The CDR3 spans 13 residues. The V gene lost 1 base and the J gene lost 5 bases, with 9 bases spanning the gap. CDR3 sequence: CASSLIQGETQYF. Written as DNA, the CDR3 is TGTGCCAGCAGCTTGATACAGGGCGAGACCCAGTACTTC.